The following is a T cell receptor (beta chain) sequence with its context. The clone's antigen remains unknown. Nothing much larger sits one base from this clone, and base qualities are not available. Synthetic TCR analog templates were spiked into each PCR to estimate absolute template abundance from read counts. TCRbeta CDR3 regions were amplified from genomic DNA with bias-controlled V and J gene primers using the immunoSEQ assay. Sequencing of rearranged TCRbeta segments was performed at approximately 20X coverage. The source study handled its data this way. Clustering was used to correct sequencing errors, and CDR3s were annotated against IMGT to assign V, D and J genes. Downstream analyses used only productive TCRbeta rearrangements and left out out-of-frame or stop-codon sequences. Clonality was calculated as one minus the Shannon entropy normalized by the log of the number of unique productive sequences. Clones differing between time points or between blood and tumor were identified by Fisher's exact test with Benjamini-Hochberg correction at adjusted p below 0.01. TCRdb retrieved this table from immuneACCESS and kept in-frame rearrangements only. Not all clones are present; in checked studies, unresolved V genes account for under half, and no reason is known for the remainder. Clone size and the V and J calls come from that table; the DNA yielded D and trimming. For this sample there are 50,000 to 65,000 clones; over 75% appear just once. Of the sample, 5.5% to 7.5% is held by the ten largest clones.

The sample originates from a study of PD-L1 blockade in urothelial cancer (dated by TCRdb to about 2017). Study-wide context: All patients started therapy around 2014 and received atezolizumab 1,200 mg intravenously every 3 weeks. About nine tenths of the roughly 29 patients were males with bladder-origin urothelial cancer, and 18 of 29 reported a prior smoking history. An ECOG performance status of 0 or 1 was recorded for the patients, and 0 to 3 prior chemotherapy regimens had been received by the patients. Blood samples were analyzed 3 weeks after the start of treatment (second dose) and 6 weeks after the start of treatment. Blood samples yielded a median of around 140,000 T cells and around 80,000 unique TCRs, with median clonality approximately 0.08. The study, an exploratory multi-omic analysis, examined somatic, immune and clinical correlates of response to PD-L1 blockade with atezolizumab in urothelial cancer. Pretreatment tumor samples and matched peripheral blood, collected serially before and after atezolizumab treatment, underwent TCR sequencing. Durable clinical benefit was defined as progression-free survival longer than 6 months, and TCR features were also tested against progression-free and overall survival. Whole exome sequencing and RNA sequencing of pretreatment tumors were performed alongside TCR sequencing in the same patients. Several patients achieved durable clinical benefit and around 19 did not. Over 28 patients had pretreatment blood TCR-seq, some 25 had at least one posttreatment blood collection, and some 25 had tumor TCR-seq. Overall study results and their limits: Because the sample size was small (n = 29) and many of the analyses were exploratory, the results are meant to be hypothesis-generating. Greater expansion of tumor-associated TCR clones in peripheral blood 3 weeks after the start of treatment was observed in patients with durable benefit (n ≈ 22, p = 0.022). A pretreatment peripheral blood TCR clonality below the median was linked to improved progression-free and overall survival.

A cohort of 25 to 35 patients with locally advanced or metastatic urothelial carcinoma, treated at Memorial Sloan Kettering on a trial protocol, was included. Peripheral blood mononuclear cells were collected pretreatment and during treatment, with between 1 and 8 total time points per patient. The Qiagen DNeasy Blood extraction kit was used to purify genomic DNA from total PBMCs and tumor samples. PBMCs were collected pretreatment and during treatment and were isolated and stored as previously described. The germline V gene (reference sequence) provides CDR1 SGHNT and CDR2 YYREEE. There are 14 amino acids in the CDR3, from cysteine to phenylalanine inclusive. Just the 42-base CDR3 DNA is kept, in frame starting at base 1. The V end gives up 3 bases and the J end 9 bases, leaving 8 bases in the junction not matched to a gene.

The clonotype comes from a man in his forties with urothelial cancer. The sequence joins TRBV5-4 to TRBJ2-1; 8 bases in the junction line up with TRBD2. Sequences were derived from PBMCs, sampled around atezolizumab (anti-PD-L1) treatment. The base sequence is TGTGCCAGCAGCTCTGAGCGGGAGAGGGGTGAGCAGTTCTTC. It specifies CASSSERERGEQFF.